This T cell receptor (beta chain) was captured by sequencing in a study of Graves' ophthalmopathy and Graves' hyperthyroidism. Study-level background: Peripheral blood samples were taken at initial diagnosis, before any treatment.

Amplification from RNA transcripts yielded the TCR beta CDR3 regions. The workflow started with a first-round RT-PCR run with HTBI primers and then moved on to a second-round multiplex PCR. TCRdb independently ran MiXCR on the multiplex PCR reads; one entry per CDR3 protein. Seen here are approximately 160,000 distinct CDR3 sequences, 39% observed once, and the top ten hold roughly 9%. Trimming shortened V by 5 bases and J by 2 bases, and 7 bases separated the two germline ends. This CDR3 region has 14 residues. CDR1 is MDHEN and CDR2 is SYDVKM in the germline V gene. This clonotype was observed many times. The target antigen is unknown. The study's findings and limits: The authors also found most expanded thyroid clonotypes above 0.001 frequency in blood. Ophthalmopathy progression was predicted with 55% to 71% sensitivity and approximately 79% specificity.

This chain uses TRBV28 with TRBJ2-6; no reliable D call. This clonotype originated in a man aged 25-40 years with Graves' ophthalmopathy. The source material was peripheral blood. CDR3 coding DNA: TGTGCCAGCAGTCTAGATACTGGGGCCAACGTCCTGACTTTC. Translating it yields CASSLDTGANVLTF.